This paragraph reports one T cell receptor beta chain. This receptor's antigen is unknown. Qualities for individual bases were not recorded, and no much larger clone is one base off. The data stem from a study of post-analysis software for immune sequencing data (dated by TCRdb to 2014 to 2015). About the investigation overall: Recorded disease courses included relapsing-remitting, secondary progressive and progressive-relapsing multiple sclerosis, with some patients lacking subtype annotation. The multiple sclerosis patient repertoires were compared with approximately 11 previously published healthy control repertoires from donors aged roughly 6 to 27 years. A subset of samples was prepared in parallel using single-end sample barcoding, then pooled and co-amplified after Illumina adapter ligation. Broader findings and caveats from the paper: Several TRBV segments, including TRBV5-6, TRBV5-1 and TRBV20-1, were significantly more frequent in patients than controls. The multiple sclerosis patient group was slightly younger than the control group. Significantly lower normalized Chao1 diversity was found in multiple sclerosis patients than in controls, suggesting substantial peripheral T-cell clonal expansion. Direct clustering with F measure revealed strong co-clustering of samples prepared in the same batch, which led to a batch-effect correction.

TCR beta repertoires were profiled from peripheral blood of under 15 young patients with multiple sclerosis to demonstrate the VDJtools post-analysis software. The multiple sclerosis patients were children and adolescents ranging in age from roughly 6 to 15 years. The trim is 6 bases for V and 4 bases for J, with a gap of 12 bases between the germline ends. The CDR3 starts with the cysteine, ends with the phenylalanine, and has 14 residues. Of all the DNA, just the CDR3 is kept, 42 bases in frame from base 1. Based on the germline V gene, the CDR1 and CDR2 sequences are SGHTA and FQGNSA. The library was generated by PCR. Sequencing instrument: Illumina HiSeq 2500. Unique molecular identifiers were incorporated into TCR beta cDNA libraries to reduce PCR and sequencing biases. About 500,000 cDNA molecules were obtained per 1 to 10 million input T cells, so each molecule approximated one T cell. Patient libraries were prepared and sequenced with the same protocol used for the earlier healthy control dataset. Samples belonging to the same batch were prepared together, multiplexed and sequenced on a shared HiSeq lane. The authors' pipeline ran thus. MIGEC was used to process the raw barcoded reads, and molecular identifier groups with only a single read were discarded before consensus assembly and CDR3 extraction. Clonotype tables were post-analysed with VDJtools, and diversity was normalized by down-sampling all datasets to the smallest sample size. To correct batch-related cross-sample contamination, repertoire overlap clustering matched CDR3 amino acid sequences but not nucleotide sequences. Using fastp at Q25 and MiXCR, TCRdb reprocessed the public reads and kept productive beta chains. Each CDR3 protein gets just one entry, which takes the most common genes and DNA from the rows behind it. The authors' filters were not applied to this entry. A total of about 430,000 distinct CDR3 sequences appear in this sample, approximately 38% of them only once. Together, the top ten hold approximately 7.7% of the sample.

The receptor was isolated from a girl aged 2-10 years with multiple sclerosis. Sequencing was carried out using blood. The chain employs TRBV7-2 and TRBJ2-2; the D segment could be TRBD1, given 6 matching bases. The nucleotides are TGTGCCAGCAGACCAACAGGGATCACCGGGGAGCTGTTTTTT. Protein translation: CASRPTGITGELFF.